This is a list of T cell receptor beta chains from one sample in a study of blood T cells in healthy people across ages. TCRdb independently ran MiXCR on the 5' RACE reads; one entry per CDR3 protein. The table records about 680,000 distinct CDR3 sequences, 49% of them present only once. The sample taken for sequencing was blood. The origin of the receptors is a woman aged 55-70 years in good health. The CDR3 runs from the conserved cysteine through the conserved F or W. Each record gives: clone size, V gene, J gene, D gene, CDR3 length, CDR3 protein, CDR3 DNA. D genes are given only for firm matches. The size of a clone is reported for some rows only, either as once, few or many, or as a class for expanded clones.

size: few
V: TRBV24-1
J: TRBJ2-1
D: TRBD2
length: 18
CDR3: CATSDPTHERELTNEQFF
DNA: TGTGCCACCAGTGATCCCACCCATGAGCGGGAGTTAACCAATGAGCAGTTCTTC

size: .
V: TRBV12-3/TRBV12-4
J: TRBJ2-7
D: TRBD1
length: 14
CDR3: CASSQTGVSYEQYF
DNA: TGTGCCAGCAGTCAAACAGGGGTCTCCTACGAGCAGTACTTC

size: few
V: TRBV2
J: TRBJ2-3
D: .
length: 15
CDR3: CASRTDLHGTDTQYF
DNA: TGTGCCAGCAGGACGGACCTCCACGGCACAGATACGCAGTATTTT

size: .
V: TRBV5-1
J: TRBJ2-1
D: .
length: 16
CDR3: CASSLVPRKGYNEQFF
DNA: TGCGCCAGCAGCTTGGTCCCGAGGAAAGGCTACAATGAGCAGTTCTTC

size: few
V: TRBV4-2
J: TRBJ2-1
D: TRBD2
length: 16
CDR3: CASSQGLAGVPDEQFF
DNA: TGTGCCAGCAGCCAAGGACTAGCGGGAGTCCCCGATGAGCAGTTCTTC

size: few
V: TRBV7-9
J: TRBJ2-5
D: .
length: 14
CDR3: CASSQAHIQETQYF
DNA: TGTGCCAGCAGCCAGGCGCATATTCAAGAGACCCAGTACTTC

size: few
V: TRBV6-6
J: TRBJ2-1
D: TRBD1
length: 17
CDR3: CASSYSFGQGAKNEQFF
DNA: TGTGCCAGCAGTTATTCCTTCGGACAGGGGGCGAAGAATGAGCAGTTCTTC

size: once
V: TRBV3-1
J: TRBJ2-5
D: TRBD1
length: 17
CDR3: CASSQDRGTGRPETQYF
DNA: TGTGCCAGCAGCCAAGATCGGGGGACAGGGAGGCCAGAGACCCAGTACTTC

size: .
V: TRBV24-1
J: TRBJ1-1
D: TRBD1
length: 13
CDR3: CATRTGGSTEAFF
DNA: TGTGCCACCAGGACAGGGGGCAGCACTGAAGCTTTCTTT

size: .
V: TRBV20-1
J: TRBJ2-1
D: .
length: 12
CDR3: CSASFSANEQFF
DNA: TGCAGTGCTAGCTTCTCGGCAAATGAGCAGTTCTTC

size: few
V: TRBV20-1
J: TRBJ2-3
D: TRBD1
length: 15
CDR3: CSAKKGTVLTDTQYF
DNA: TGCAGTGCTAAAAAAGGGACAGTCCTCACAGATACGCAGTATTTT

size: .
V: TRBV6-6
J: TRBJ2-1
D: .
length: 15
CDR3: CASSYSTDGYNEQFF
DNA: TGTGCCAGCAGTTACTCGACCGACGGGTACAATGAGCAGTTCTTC

size: .
V: TRBV4-3
J: TRBJ2-1
D: TRBD1
length: 14
CDR3: CASSQGHTGGIQFF
DNA: TGCGCCAGCAGCCAAGGTCATACAGGGGGTATTCAGTTCTTC

size: few
V: TRBV7-9
J: TRBJ1-1
D: .
length: 13
CDR3: CASSPHGNTEAFF
DNA: TGTGCCAGCAGTCCTCATGGGAACACTGAAGCTTTCTTT

size: few
V: TRBV5-1
J: TRBJ2-1
D: .
length: 13
CDR3: CASSLEYSDEQFF
DNA: TGCGCCAGCAGCTTGGAATATTCCGATGAGCAGTTCTTC

size: many
V: TRBV5-1
J: TRBJ2-7
D: TRBD2
length: 15
CDR3: CASSWRSGSSYEQYF
DNA: TGCGCCAGCAGCTGGCGGAGCGGGAGCTCCTACGAGCAGTACTTC

size: .
V: TRBV7-2
J: TRBJ2-7
D: .
length: 15
CDR3: CASSLIIGAEEEQYF
DNA: TGTGCCAGCAGCTTGATTATCGGGGCGGAAGAAGAGCAGTACTTC

size: .
V: TRBV18
J: TRBJ2-3
D: TRBD2
length: 15
CDR3: CASSPMGLTTDTQYF
DNA: TGTGCCAGCTCGCCTATGGGACTAACCACAGATACGCAGTATTTT

size: .
V: TRBV28
J: TRBJ2-7
D: TRBD2
length: 20
CDR3: CASSLRRGRRTSGTVYEQYF
DNA: TGTGCCAGCAGTTTGCGCCGGGGACGTCGGACTAGCGGGACCGTCTACGAGCAGTACTTC

size: .
V: TRBV10-3
J: TRBJ1-1
D: .
length: 15
CDR3: CAISESTRGSTEAFF
DNA: TGTGCCATCAGTGAGTCGACGAGGGGATCCACTGAAGCTTTCTTT

size: .
V: TRBV7-8
J: TRBJ2-7
D: .
length: 13
CDR3: CASSLVSASEQYF
DNA: TGTGCCAGCAGCTTAGTCTCAGCGTCCGAGCAGTACTTC

size: .
V: TRBV5-1
J: TRBJ1-2
D: .
length: 15
CDR3: CASSLQGRRNYGYTF
DNA: TGCGCCAGCAGCCTCCAGGGGAGACGGAACTATGGCTACACCTTC

size: few
V: TRBV27
J: TRBJ2-4
D: TRBD1
length: 14
CDR3: CASSSDRTKNIQYF
DNA: TGTGCCAGCAGTTCGGACAGGACCAAAAACATTCAGTACTTC

size: .
V: TRBV4-3
J: TRBJ2-4
D: .
length: 14
CDR3: CACSQEVQENIQYF
DNA: TGCGCCTGCAGCCAAGAAGTTCAGGAAAACATTCAGTACTTC

size: .
V: TRBV21-1
J: TRBJ2-1
D: .
length: 17
CDR3: CASSSSGTSGNYNEQFF
DNA: TGTGCCAGCAGCAGCTCCGGGACTAGCGGGAACTACAATGAGCAGTTCTTC

size: few
V: TRBV5-1
J: TRBJ1-5
D: .
length: 14
CDR3: CASSLVGNNQPQHF
DNA: TGCGCCAGCAGCTTGGTTGGTAACAATCAGCCCCAGCATTTT

size: few
V: TRBV27
J: TRBJ2-7
D: .
length: 13
CDR3: CASSLQGSDEQYF
DNA: TGTGCCAGCAGTTTGCAGGGATCCGACGAGCAGTACTTC

size: .
V: TRBV28
J: TRBJ1-2
D: .
length: 14
CDR3: CASRFRASHYGYTF
DNA: TGTGCCAGCAGGTTTAGGGCCTCCCACTATGGCTACACCTTC

size: .
V: TRBV4-2
J: TRBJ1-2
D: .
length: 14
CDR3: CASSQESVNYGHTF
DNA: TGTGCCAGCAGCCAAGAATCGGTTAACTATGGCCACACCTTC

size: .
V: TRBV20-1
J: TRBJ2-7
D: TRBD2
length: 17
CDR3: CSARASTAGGTTYEQYF
DNA: TGCAGTGCTAGAGCCAGTACAGCGGGAGGTACAACCTACGAGCAGTACTTC

size: few
V: TRBV28
J: TRBJ2-7
D: .
length: 15
CDR3: CASSLKTIHSYEQYF
DNA: TGTGCCAGCAGTTTAAAGACAATACACTCCTACGAGCAGTACTTC

size: few
V: TRBV7-2
J: TRBJ1-1
D: .
length: 15
CDR3: CASSSAGNMNTEAFF
DNA: TGTGCCAGCAGCTCCGCGGGAAACATGAACACTGAAGCTTTCTTT

size: .
V: TRBV10-3
J: TRBJ2-1
D: .
length: 15
CDR3: CAISEDMLGLNEQFF
DNA: TGTGCCATCAGTGAGGACATGCTTGGACTCAATGAGCAGTTCTTC

size: .
V: TRBV27
J: TRBJ2-5
D: .
length: 17
CDR3: CASSRSPPGSYQETQYF
DNA: TGTGCCAGCAGCCGTAGCCCCCCCGGATCGTACCAAGAGACCCAGTACTTC

size: few
V: TRBV2
J: TRBJ2-7
D: .
length: 12
CDR3: CASSWVTYEQYF
DNA: TGTGCCAGCAGTTGGGTGACCTACGAGCAGTACTTC

size: .
V: TRBV4-2
J: TRBJ2-7
D: .
length: 13
CDR3: CASSANGHYEQYF
DNA: TGTGCCAGCAGCGCTAATGGGCACTACGAGCAGTACTTC

size: .
V: TRBV10-3
J: TRBJ2-7
D: .
length: 17
CDR3: CAISLRRTGRASYEQYF
DNA: TGTGCCATCAGTCTCAGACGGACTGGGAGAGCTTCCTACGAGCAGTACTTC

size: few
V: TRBV6-5
J: TRBJ2-1
D: .
length: 13
CDR3: CASSYPGRNEQFF
DNA: TGTGCCAGCAGTTACCCGGGACGGAATGAGCAGTTCTTC

size: .
V: TRBV20-1
J: TRBJ2-7
D: .
length: 14
CDR3: CSASFWERPYEQYF
DNA: TGCAGTGCTAGTTTTTGGGAAAGGCCATACGAGCAGTACTTC

size: .
V: TRBV5-8
J: TRBJ2-5
D: TRBD2
length: 16
CDR3: CASSWGTSGGKETQYF
DNA: TGTGCCAGCAGCTGGGGGACTAGCGGGGGGAAAGAGACCCAGTACTTC

size: .
V: TRBV7-2
J: TRBJ2-5
D: TRBD2
length: 17
CDR3: CASSSQYSGRYQETQYF
DNA: TGTGCCAGCAGCTCCCAATATAGCGGGAGGTACCAAGAGACTCAGTACTTC

size: .
V: TRBV7-7
J: TRBJ1-4
D: .
length: 9
CDR3: CATLQKLFF
DNA: TGTGCTACCCTGCAAAAACTGTTTTTT

size: few
V: TRBV24-1
J: TRBJ1-2
D: .
length: 12
CDR3: CATSGGTYGYTF
DNA: TGTGCCACCAGTGGGGGGACTTATGGCTACACCTTC

size: .
V: TRBV15
J: TRBJ1-1
D: .
length: 13
CDR3: CATKTGQYTEAFF
DNA: TGTGCCACCAAGACTGGACAGTACACTGAAGCTTTCTTT